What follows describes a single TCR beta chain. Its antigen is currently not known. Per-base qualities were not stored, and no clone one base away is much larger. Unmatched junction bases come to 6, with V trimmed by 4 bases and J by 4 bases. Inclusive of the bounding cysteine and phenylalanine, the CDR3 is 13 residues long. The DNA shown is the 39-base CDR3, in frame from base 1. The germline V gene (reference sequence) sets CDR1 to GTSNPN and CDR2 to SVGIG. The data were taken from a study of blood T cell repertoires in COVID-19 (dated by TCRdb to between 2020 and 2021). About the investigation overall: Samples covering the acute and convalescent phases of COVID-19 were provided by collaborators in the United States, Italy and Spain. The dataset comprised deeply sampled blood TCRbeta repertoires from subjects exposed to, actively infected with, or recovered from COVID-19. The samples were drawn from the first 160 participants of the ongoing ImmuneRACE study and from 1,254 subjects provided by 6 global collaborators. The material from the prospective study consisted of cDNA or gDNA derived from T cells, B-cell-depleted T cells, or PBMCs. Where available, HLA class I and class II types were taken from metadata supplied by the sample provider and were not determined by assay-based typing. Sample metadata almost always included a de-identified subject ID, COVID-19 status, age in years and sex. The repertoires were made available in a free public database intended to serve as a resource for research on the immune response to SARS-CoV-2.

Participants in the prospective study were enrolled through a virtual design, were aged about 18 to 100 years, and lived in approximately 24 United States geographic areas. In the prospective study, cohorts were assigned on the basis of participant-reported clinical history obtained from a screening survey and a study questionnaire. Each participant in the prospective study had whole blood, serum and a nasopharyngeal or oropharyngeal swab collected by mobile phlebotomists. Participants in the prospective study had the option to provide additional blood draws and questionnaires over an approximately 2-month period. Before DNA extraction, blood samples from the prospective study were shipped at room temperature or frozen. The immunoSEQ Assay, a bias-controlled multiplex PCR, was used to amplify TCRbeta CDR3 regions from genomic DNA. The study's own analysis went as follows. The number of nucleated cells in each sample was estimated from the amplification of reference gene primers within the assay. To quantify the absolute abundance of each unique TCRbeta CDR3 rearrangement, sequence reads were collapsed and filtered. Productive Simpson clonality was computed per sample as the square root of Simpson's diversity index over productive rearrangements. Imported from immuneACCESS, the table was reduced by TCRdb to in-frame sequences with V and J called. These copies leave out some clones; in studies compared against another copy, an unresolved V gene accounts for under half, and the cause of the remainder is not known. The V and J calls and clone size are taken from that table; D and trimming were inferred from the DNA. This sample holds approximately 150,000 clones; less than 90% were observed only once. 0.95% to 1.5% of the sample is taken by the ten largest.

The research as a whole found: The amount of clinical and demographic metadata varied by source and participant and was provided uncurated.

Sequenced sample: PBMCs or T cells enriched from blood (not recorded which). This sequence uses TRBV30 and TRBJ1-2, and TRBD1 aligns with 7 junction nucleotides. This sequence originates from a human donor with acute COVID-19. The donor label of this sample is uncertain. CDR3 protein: CAWNRDRTYGYTF. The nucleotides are TGTGCCTGGAATAGGGACAGAACCTATGGCTACACCTTC.